These T cell receptor beta chains were read from a single sample in a study of blood T cells in healthy people across ages. Using its own MiXCR run on the 5' RACE reads, TCRdb lists one record per CDR3 protein. Of 1.2 million to 1.5 million distinct CDR3 sequences in the sample, approximately 63% were seen once. Sequencing input: blood. Receptors originate from a man younger than 30 in good health. The CDR3 runs from the conserved cysteine through the conserved F or W. The D gene is left open where the match is weak. Some rows have no size entry. The others give once, few or many, or a class for an expanded clone.

>TRBV4-3|TRBJ2-1|TRBD2|.
TGCGCCAGCGCTATTCAAGCGGGGACCTACAATGAGCAGTTCTTC
CASAIQAGTYNEQFF
>TRBV29-1|TRBJ2-3|.|few
TGCAGCGTTGATTGGGCAGGCACAGATACGCAGTATTTT
CSVDWAGTDTQYF
>TRBV12-3/TRBV12-4|TRBJ2-7|.|.
TGTGCCAGCAGTTCGCTTAAGGAGCAGTACTTC
CASSSLKEQYF
>TRBV18|TRBJ2-5|.|.
TGTGCCAGCTCACCCCTGCGTAACAGACCGTACCAAGAGACCCAGTACTTC
CASSPLRNRPYQETQYF
>TRBV6-1|TRBJ2-3|.|few
TGTGCCAGCAGGGGCCGCGGAACCACAGATACGCAGTATTTT
CASRGRGTTDTQYF
>TRBV7-9|TRBJ2-3|TRBD2|.
TGTGCCAGCAGAGCGGGACTAGCGCGTCCGGGGGATACGCAGTATTTT
CASRAGLARPGDTQYF
>TRBV20-1|TRBJ2-7|.|few
TGCAGTGCCGCCCCGGAGCTCTACGAGCAGTACTTC
CSAAPELYEQYF
>TRBV6-2/TRBV6-3|TRBJ1-5|.|.
TGTGCCAGCAGTTACCCACGGGGTCCGCCCCAGCATTTT
CASSYPRGPPQHF
>TRBV6-5|TRBJ2-1|.|few
TGTGCCAGCAGTTACTCGAGGGCGGAAAGCTCCTACAATGAGCAGTTCTTC
CASSYSRAESSYNEQFF
>TRBV7-9|TRBJ2-1|.|few
TGTGCCAGCCTTGGGGCGGGGTACAATGAGCAGTTCTTC
CASLGAGYNEQFF
>TRBV6-1|TRBJ2-6|TRBD2|.
TGTGCCAGCAACAGGCTAGCGGGGGGTTCTGGGGCCAACGTCCTGACTTTC
CASNRLAGGSGANVLTF
>TRBV6-1|TRBJ2-3|TRBD2|once
TGTGCCAGCAGCGGCCTTCTAGCGGGACTCACAGATACGCAGTATTTT
CASSGLLAGLTDTQYF
>TRBV5-6|TRBJ2-1|.|.
TGTGCCAGCAGCTTGTCCCCTCGGAGCAGTTTAATCGGGCAGTTCTTC
CASSLSPRSSLIGQFF
>TRBV10-2|TRBJ1-2|TRBD1|.
TGCGCCAGCAGTGAGTCGGCATCGGGACAGCACAGCTATGGCTACACCTTC
CASSESASGQHSYGYTF
>TRBV4-1|TRBJ2-7|.|many
TGTGCCAGCAGCCAAAACTACGAGCAGTACTTC
CASSQNYEQYF
>TRBV20-1|TRBJ1-6|.|.
TGCAGTGCTATCCGGGCAGACGTCGCTAATAATTCACCCCTCCACTTT
CSAIRADVANNSPLHF
>TRBV2|TRBJ2-1|.|once
TGTGCCAGCAGTGTACTACGCAGGGAATTTGGGCAGTTCTTC
CASSVLRREFGQFF
>TRBV4-2|TRBJ2-1|.|.
TGTGCCAGCAGCCCCCCGAGGGACCCCCGCAATGAGCAGTTCTTC
CASSPPRDPRNEQFF
>TRBV5-1|TRBJ2-4|TRBD1|once
TGCGCCAGCAGCACAGGGGGCGGCGAAAACATTCAGTACTTC
CASSTGGGENIQYF
>TRBV6-1|TRBJ1-5|TRBD1|.
TGTGCCAGCAGTGAAAGACAGGGTGATCAGCCCCAGCATTTT
CASSERQGDQPQHF
>TRBV3-1|TRBJ2-1|.|.
TGTGCCAGCAGCCAAGGGCCAGTACATGAGCAGTTCTTC
CASSQGPVHEQFF
>TRBV15|TRBJ2-1|TRBD2|.
TGTGCCACCAGCAGTCCCTCTGGGACTAGGGCCAATGAGCAGTTCTTC
CATSSPSGTRANEQFF
>TRBV12-3/TRBV12-4|TRBJ2-7|TRBD1|few
TGTGCCAGCAGTTCAGGAGGACAGGGGGCGGACGAGCAGTACTTC
CASSSGGQGADEQYF
>TRBV12-3/TRBV12-4|TRBJ1-2|.|.
TGTGCCAGCGGGTGGGGTAACAGAGCTAGCTATGGCTACACCTTC
CASGWGNRASYGYTF
>TRBV7-2|TRBJ2-7|.|.
TGTGCCAGCAGCTTAGACAGCACCCTTGCCGAGCAGTACTTC
CASSLDSTLAEQYF
>TRBV2|TRBJ2-3|TRBD2|.
TGTGCCAGCAGTTCACCCCTAACTAGCGGGATGGCAGATACGCAGTATTTT
CASSSPLTSGMADTQYF
>TRBV6-5|TRBJ2-1|.|few
TGTGCCAGCAGTGCCAGACAGGCCCCGGAGGTGTTCTTC
CASSARQAPEVFF
>TRBV4-2|TRBJ2-7|.|many
TGTGCCAGCAGCCAAAGAGGCTCCTACGAGCAGTACTTC
CASSQRGSYEQYF
>TRBV5-1|TRBJ2-1|.|few
TGCGCCAGCAACTACCTGAATGAGCAGTTCTTC
CASNYLNEQFF
>TRBV6-6|TRBJ1-3|.|.
TGTGCCAGCAGTTACTCTACAGTTCGAAGTAGCACCATATATTTT
CASSYSTVRSSTIYF
>TRBV4-1|TRBJ2-7|.|.
TGCGCCAGCAGCCAAGTTGGCCTAGAATGGAGCCAATCCGGTCACTACGAGCAGTACTTC
CASSQVGLEWSQSGHYEQYF
>TRBV4-1|TRBJ2-7|.|few
TGCGCCAGCAGCCAAGAAGGGATAGGCTCCTACGAGCAGTACTTC
CASSQEGIGSYEQYF
>TRBV7-2|TRBJ1-2|.|few
TGTGCCAGCAGCTTAGCTACGGGGCCCTCCTATGGCTACACCTTC
CASSLATGPSYGYTF
>TRBV27|TRBJ2-5|TRBD2|.
TGTGCCAGCAGTTCAGGGACTAGCGGGGTCGGGGAGACCCAGTACTTC
CASSSGTSGVGETQYF
>TRBV20-1|TRBJ1-2|TRBD1|few
TGCAGTGCTCTCCGTGGCGTGACAGGGGGTAATAACTATGGCTACACCTTC
CSALRGVTGGNNYGYTF
>TRBV29-1|TRBJ1-2|.|few
TGCAGCGTTTCCATCGGGCTTTATGGCTACACCTTC
CSVSIGLYGYTF
>TRBV20-1|TRBJ2-7|TRBD2|.
TGCAGTGCTAGAGGGGGTTTGGCGGTAGCGGGAAATGAGCAGTACTTC
CSARGGLAVAGNEQYF
>TRBV27|TRBJ2-1|.|.
TGTGCCAGCAGTCCGCTAGACTGGAACAATGAGCAGTTCTTC
CASSPLDWNNEQFF
>TRBV6-6|TRBJ2-1|.|.
TGTGCCAGCGGTTCGACCTACAATGAGCAGTTCTTC
CASGSTYNEQFF
>TRBV6-6|TRBJ1-3|.|.
TGTGCCAGCAGCCCGACTAGCCCCGGGGGCTCTGGAAACACCATATATTTT
CASSPTSPGGSGNTIYF
>TRBV14|TRBJ1-2|.|.
TGTGCCAGCAGCCAAAAAATCACAGGGCTCTATGGCTACACCTTC
CASSQKITGLYGYTF
>TRBV4-3|TRBJ2-7|.|few
TGCGCCAGCAGCCAAGATCGAGGGTTGGGCTACGAGCAGTACTTC
CASSQDRGLGYEQYF
>TRBV20-1|TRBJ1-5|.|few
TGCAGTGTCCGGCAGGGGATCCAGCCCCAGCATTTT
CSVRQGIQPQHF
>TRBV20-1|TRBJ2-1|TRBD2|.
TGCAGTGCTGCCCTAGAGACCACACTAGCGTTAGAAGCCTACAATGAGCAGTTCTTC
CSAALETTLALEAYNEQFF
>TRBV6-1|TRBJ2-5|.|few
TGTGCCAGCAGTCCGGGGGGCGCGGCCCAGTACCAAGAGACCCAGTACTTC
CASSPGGAAQYQETQYF
>TRBV15|TRBJ2-7|TRBD2|.
TGTGCCACCAGCAGCGAAGGACTAGCGGGTTCCTACGAGCAGTACTTC
CATSSEGLAGSYEQYF
>TRBV20-1|TRBJ1-1|.|.
TGCAGTGCTCGGGCCGCCGGGGCGAACACTGAAGCTTTCTTT
CSARAAGANTEAFF
>TRBV4-2|TRBJ2-7|.|.
TGTGCCAGCAGCCAAGATCAGGGCAGGGCCGCCATCTCCTACGAGCAGTACTTC
CASSQDQGRAAISYEQYF
>TRBV4-2|TRBJ1-2|.|.
TGTGCCAGCAGCCAAGAGCGAAGGGCTCTTTACTATGGCTACACCTTC
CASSQERRALYYGYTF
>TRBV4-1|TRBJ2-7|TRBD2|.
TGCGCCAGCAGCCGACTAGCGGGGGCTATACCGGGCGAGCAGTACTTC
CASSRLAGAIPGEQYF
>TRBV5-4|TRBJ2-5|.|.
TGTGCCAGCAGCTTGTGGGGGGGCCACCAAGAGACCCAGTACTTC
CASSLWGGHQETQYF
>TRBV7-9|TRBJ2-7|TRBD2|.
TGTGCCAGCAGCTTAGGCGCACTAGCGGGGGAAGACGAGCAGTACTTC
CASSLGALAGEDEQYF
>TRBV12-3/TRBV12-4|TRBJ1-1|.|.
TGTGCCAGCATCGTAAGGGGGAACACTGAAGCTTTCTTT
CASIVRGNTEAFF